This entry describes one T cell receptor (beta chain). This clonotype came up a few times. The target of this receptor is not known. No base quality values were provided; no much bigger clone lies one nucleotide off. Libraries from unsorted PBMCs were made from 2 million PBMCs kept in RNAlater at -80 degrees C until RNA extraction. The multiple sclerosis patients were enrolled in a US clinical protocol that evaluated disease progression with magnetic resonance imaging. Peripheral blood underwent Ficoll-Hypaque density gradient centrifugation to isolate PBMCs, which were then cryopreserved in liquid nitrogen. The germline V gene supplies CDR1 SGHTA and CDR2 FQGNSA. From the cysteine up to the phenylalanine, the CDR3 has a length of 13 residues. Of the read, only the CDR3 DNA is kept; its 39 bases are in frame from base 1. At the junction V is shortened by 5 bases and J by 8 bases, with 15 bases in between.

cDNA was synthesized by template-switch 5'RACE using a primer carrying a 10-nucleotide random unique molecular identifier by which each TCR transcript was tagged. Every sequencing run covered 15-18 subjects and yielded more than 160 million TCR-beta sequences. The RNeasy kit was used to extract total RNA. TCR-beta VDJ regions were amplified with primers for the TCR constant region and the 5'RACE anchor, using the KAPA Real-time Library Amplification kit. A first PCR added sample indexes and Illumina adaptors, and a second PCR then raised library yield. The roughly 650 bp TCR product was size-selected on a 2% E-gel SizeSelection system after Ampure bead purification. Before pooling, library quality was assessed on a Bioanalyzer, concentration was determined with Qubit, and library quantification was performed with the Kapa Library Quantification kit. An Illumina HiSeq 2500 sequenced the libraries paired-end 2 x 150 bp. To increase sequence diversity, about 23-30% phiX was spiked into each library pool. The authors' pipeline ran thus. Quality-filtered reads were processed with the UMI-based MiGEC pipeline, and over 75% of raw TCR sequences were removed by the MiGEC pipeline during error correction. IMGT germline references were used for aligning VDJ genes, and each clonotype was defined as a unique CDR3 amino acid sequence together with its V-J genes. Clonal expansion, Shannon diversity and CDR3 relatedness were evaluated with VDJtools (CalcPairwiseDistances, ClusterSamples), while phylogenetic trees were built in CLCbio workbench. Expanded clones were defined as having at least 8 unique UMIs, based on coefficient-of-variation modelling across technical triplicates. Using fastp at Q25 and MiXCR, TCRdb reprocessed the public reads and kept productive beta chains. Merged by CDR3 protein, the rows form single entries marked with the most common genes and DNA. TCRdb, not the authors, supplied the V and J calls. The sample includes over 65,000 distinct CDR3 sequences, with around 2.6% observed a single time. About 1% of the sample comes from the top ten.

The data are from a study of neurological immune-mediated disorders (dated by TCRdb to 2018 to 2020). General notes on the study: Among the approximately 34 multiple sclerosis patients, some 31 had relapsing-remitting MS and 3 had secondary progressive MS. The roughly 100 TCR-beta libraries covered PBMC samples along with longitudinal samples, technical triplicates, and paired sorted CD4+ and CD8+ T-cell subsets. The cohort included some 70 subjects: 14 with HAM/TSP, some 35 with multiple sclerosis, and some 20 healthy controls. Peripheral blood TCR-beta repertoires from patients with HTLV-I-associated myelopathy (HAM/TSP), patients with multiple sclerosis, and healthy controls were compared in the study using UMI-based sequencing. What the research found in general, with its limitations: In phylogenetic analysis, the repertoires of 18 of 34 MS patients grouped into a cluster of related CDR3 sequences, which suggests a possible signature at the repertoire level. The MS cluster was not associated with any clinical or MRI features, and the authors stated that larger cohorts are needed. No identical CDR3 amino acid sequences were shared among expanded clones across subjects, suggesting private TCR-beta repertoires in all groups. The highest TCR clonal expansion was observed in HAM/TSP patients, whereas the lowest was observed in MS patients, even when compared with healthy controls.

The chain is encoded by TRBV7-2 joined to TRBJ1-1; confidence is insufficient to name the D gene. Sequenced input: PBMCs. This receptor was obtained from a woman aged 25 to 39 with multiple sclerosis. The DNA sequence is as follows: TGTGCCAGCAGCCCTGACCCCTCCCGAGAAGCTTTCTTT. It encodes CASSPDPSREAFF.